This T cell receptor beta chain was identified in a study of T-cell memory formation after mild COVID-19. Study-wide background: Most TCR clusters belonged to a single donor.

Employing constant-segment primers, 5'RACE generated TCR alpha and TCR beta cDNA libraries bearing sample barcodes and UMIs. Using its own MiXCR run on the 5' RACE reads, TCRdb lists one record per CDR3 protein. Found here are 200,000 to 250,000 distinct CDR3 sequences, around a tenth of them singletons; the top ten hold 20% to 25%. CDR1 is SGHTA and CDR2 is FQGNSA in the germline V gene. The CDR3 covers 15 residues. Trimming removed 3 bases at V and 4 bases at J, with 14 bases between. Only one count was recorded for this clonotype. Its antigen remains unidentified. Findings and caveats of the study: Researchers found some responding clones in pre-infection memory, a sign that cross-reactive memory joined. The CD4+ clones that contracted clustered mainly within CM and EM, and the CD8+ clones concentrated in EMRA.

This rearrangement joins TRBV7-2 to TRBJ2-3; D is perhaps TRBD1 (5 bases). The source material was PBMCs or a T cell subset sorted from them (not recorded which). The clonotype comes from a man younger than 35 who had mild COVID-19 (a few samples of this study predate the infection). Cell type and time point are not known. CDR3 protein: CASSFTSGKSDTQYF. The CDR3 DNA reads as TGTGCCAGCAGCTTTACGTCAGGGAAGTCAGATACGCAGTATTTT.